This is a list of T cell receptor beta chains from one sample in a study of CD8 T cells in ankylosing spondylitis. TCRdb re-called the 5' RACE reads with MiXCR, one entry per CDR3 protein. The top ten clones hold 0.89% of a sample with hundreds of thousands of distinct CDR3 sequences, 25% to 30% of them seen once. Sequencing was performed on blood, either unsorted or a sorted T cell fraction (not recorded which). The receptors here all came from a male donor with ankylosing spondylitis. Each CDR3 is given with its conserved first and last residue. D genes are given only for firm matches. Size is stated for part of the rows, as once, few or many counts, or as a class when the clone is expanded.

clone size | J gene | D gene | V gene | CDR3 protein | CDR3 DNA
few | TRBJ2-1 | NA | TRBV10-2 | CASSSTRGVDEQFF | TGCGCCAGCAGCTCGACTAGGGGGGTGGATGAGCAGTTCTTC
few | TRBJ1-5 | NA | TRBV4-1 | CASSQESGALGRRQPQHF | TGCGCCAGCAGCCAAGAGTCAGGCGCCCTGGGCCGGCGTCAGCCCCAGCATTTT
NA | TRBJ1-2 | NA | TRBV4-1 | CASSPRAF | TGCGCCAGCAGCCCAAGAGCTTTC
NA | TRBJ2-7 | TRBD1 | TRBV5-1 | CASKRTGVSYEQYF | TGCGCCAGCAAACGGACAGGGGTCTCCTACGAGCAGTACTTC
NA | TRBJ2-2 | NA | TRBV10-1 | CASRLQGSDTGELFF | TGCGCCAGCAGATTACAGGGTTCGGACACCGGGGAGCTGTTTTTT
few | TRBJ1-5 | NA | TRBV7-2 | CASSFDKDQPQHF | TGTGCCAGCAGCTTTGACAAGGATCAGCCCCAGCATTTT
NA | TRBJ2-3 | TRBD2 | TRBV28 | CASSPTTSGVGDTQYF | TGTGCCAGCAGTCCGACGACTAGCGGGGTGGGAGATACGCAGTATTTT
few | TRBJ2-2 | TRBD1 | TRBV7-9 | CASSDSGTGGSGELFF | TGTGCCAGCAGCGACTCCGGGACAGGGGGTTCCGGGGAGCTGTTTTTT
NA | TRBJ2-2 | NA | TRBV10-3 | CAISGLLETGELFF | TGTGCCATCAGTGGCCTGCTAGAGACCGGGGAGCTGTTTTTT
NA | TRBJ2-3 | NA | TRBV24-1 | CATSDPGSDTQYF | TGTGCCACCAGTGATCCCGGCAGCGATACGCAGTATTTT
few | TRBJ2-3 | TRBD2 | TRBV4-1 | CASSLRTSGMSGNTQYF | TGCGCCAGCAGCCTAAGGACTAGCGGGATGTCGGGGAATACGCAGTATTTT
NA | TRBJ1-5 | NA | TRBV12-3/TRBV12-4 | CASSLVQANQPQHF | TGTGCCAGCAGTTTAGTTCAGGCCAATCAGCCCCAGCATTTT
few | TRBJ1-5 | NA | TRBV20-1 | CSASDYRGGQPQHF | TGCAGTGCTAGTGACTATAGGGGGGGCCAGCCCCAGCATTTT
NA | TRBJ2-1 | TRBD2 | TRBV7-2 | CASSLTRGGRILNEQFF | TGTGCCAGCAGCCTAACCCGGGGGGGACGTATCCTAAATGAGCAGTTCTTC
NA | TRBJ1-2 | NA | TRBV5-1 | CASSLGSGEDYGYTF | TGCGCCAGCAGCTTGGGTAGCGGCGAGGACTATGGCTACACCTTC
few | TRBJ2-7 | NA | TRBV4-2 | CASGPKGVGDTYEQYF | TGTGCCAGCGGCCCGAAGGGGGTAGGGGACACCTACGAGCAGTACTTC
few | TRBJ1-2 | NA | TRBV20-1 | CSPTDAGNYGYTF | TGCAGTCCGACCGACGCAGGGAACTATGGCTACACCTTC
NA | TRBJ2-7 | TRBD1 | TRBV27 | CASSFSGTDSLYEQYF | TGTGCCAGCAGTTTTTCGGGGACAGACTCTCTCTACGAGCAGTACTTC
NA | TRBJ2-3 | TRBD2 | TRBV11-3 | CASSSGLAGGHTQYF | TGTGCCAGCAGTTCTGGACTAGCGGGAGGTCATACGCAGTATTTT
NA | TRBJ2-5 | NA | TRBV5-1 | CASSLSLGSETQYF | TGCGCCAGCAGCTTGAGTTTGGGATCAGAGACCCAGTACTTC
NA | TRBJ2-2 | TRBD2 | TRBV5-1 | CASRPSGSDTGELFF | TGCGCCAGCAGACCCAGCGGGAGCGACACCGGGGAGCTGTTTTTT
NA | TRBJ2-1 | NA | TRBV20-1 | CSARAPGLSYNEQFF | TGCAGTGCTAGAGCCCCGGGCCTCTCCTACAATGAGCAGTTCTTC
few | TRBJ2-2 | TRBD2 | TRBV3-1 | CASRVAGETGELFF | TGTGCCAGCAGAGTAGCGGGAGAAACCGGGGAGCTGTTTTTT
NA | TRBJ1-1 | NA | TRBV5-5 | CATLQGRNTEAFF | TGTGCCACTCTCCAGGGTAGAAACACTGAAGCTTTCTTT
few | TRBJ2-1 | TRBD2 | TRBV7-9 | CASSKHSGRGNEQFF | TGTGCCAGCAGCAAACATAGCGGGAGAGGCAATGAGCAGTTCTTC
NA | TRBJ2-5 | TRBD1 | TRBV20-1 | CSARVPGQGTETQYF | TGCAGTGCTAGGGTTCCGGGACAGGGAACTGAGACCCAGTACTTC
few | TRBJ1-1 | NA | TRBV20-1 | CSARYHDTEAFF | TGCAGTGCTAGGTATCACGACACTGAAGCTTTCTTT
NA | TRBJ1-6 | TRBD1 | TRBV5-1 | CASSLTGQGGDNSPLHF | TGCGCCAGCAGCTTGACCGGACAGGGAGGAGACAATTCACCCCTCCACTTT
NA | TRBJ2-1 | TRBD2 | TRBV5-1 | CASSGGLAGGYNEQFF | TGCGCCAGCAGCGGTGGACTAGCGGGAGGTTACAATGAGCAGTTCTTC
few | TRBJ2-3 | NA | TRBV6-1 | CASSPTRVGTDTQYF | TGTGCCAGCAGTCCAACGAGGGTAGGGACAGATACGCAGTATTTT
few | TRBJ2-1 | NA | TRBV28 | CASSLSQGQFF | TGTGCCAGCAGTCTCTCCCAGGGGCAGTTCTTC
NA | TRBJ2-5 | TRBD2 | TRBV20-1 | CSARVLADKETQYF | TGCAGTGCTAGGGTACTAGCGGACAAAGAGACCCAGTACTTC
few | TRBJ2-3 | TRBD2 | TRBV9 | CASSVSTSGSRSDTQYF | TGTGCCAGCAGCGTGAGTACTAGCGGGAGTCGATCAGATACGCAGTATTTT
NA | TRBJ2-3 | TRBD2 | TRBV9 | CASSAVAGGLDTQYF | TGTGCCAGCAGCGCCGTAGCGGGAGGGCTGGATACGCAGTATTTT
NA | TRBJ2-3 | TRBD2 | TRBV7-2 | CASSSGREAGDTQYF | TGTGCCAGCAGCTCGGGGCGGGAGGCTGGAGATACGCAGTATTTT
NA | TRBJ2-1 | TRBD2 | TRBV19 | CATQGLAGAGEQFF | TGTGCCACCCAGGGACTAGCGGGAGCTGGTGAGCAGTTCTTC
NA | TRBJ1-6 | NA | TRBV9 | CASSVESAGVGSPLHF | TGTGCCAGCAGCGTAGAATCGGCAGGGGTAGGGTCACCCCTCCACTTT
NA | TRBJ2-5 | NA | TRBV11-3 | CASSLDRGTAQYF | TGTGCCAGCAGCCTGGATAGGGGGACGGCCCAGTACTTC
NA | TRBJ2-5 | NA | TRBV6-1 | CASSERTETQYF | TGTGCCAGCAGTGAAAGGACGGAGACCCAGTACTTC
few | TRBJ1-4 | TRBD1 | TRBV12-3/TRBV12-4 | CASSFWDRGFPELFF | TGTGCCAGCAGTTTTTGGGACAGGGGTTTTCCGGAACTGTTTTTT
NA | TRBJ1-5 | NA | TRBV3-1 | CASSQGGRTESQPQHF | TGTGCCAGCAGCCAAGGGGGAAGGACAGAGTCTCAGCCCCAGCATTTT
NA | TRBJ1-1 | TRBD1 | TRBV7-9 | CSSSSQGGTEAFF | TGTTCCAGCAGCTCACAGGGGGGCACTGAAGCTTTCTTT